These 10 T cell receptor beta chains came from one sample sequenced in a study of molecular identifiers for immune sequencing clone quantification. TCRdb independently ran MiXCR on the PCR reads; one entry per CDR3 protein. The profile covers approximately 550,000 distinct CDR3 sequences, with around a fifth appearing a single time and more than 0.8% taken by the ten largest. The sequenced sample consisted of naive CD8+ T cells from blood, with Jurkat cell RNA spiked in. Subset reported: FACS-sorted CD8+CD4-CCR7+CD45RA+ naive T cells. These receptor sequences come from a human donor in good health. Some libraries in this study had Jurkat cell RNA spiked in.

Many counts were recorded for this clonotype. The chain has TRBV27 and TRBJ1-1; D is unresolved. This CDR3 comprises 13 residues. Germline-derived CDR1 and CDR2 are MNHEY and SMNVEV (reference sequence). Trimming shortened V by 2 bases and J by 5 bases, and 9 bases separated the two germline ends. CDR3: CASSLQSGTEAFF. The CDR3 DNA reads as TGTGCCAGCAGTTTACAGTCGGGGACTGAAGCTTTCTTT.

This clonotype was seen more than once but under ten times. V usage is TRBV15 and J usage is TRBJ2-5, with TRBD1 identical over 9 bases. This CDR3 has 16 amino acids. Germline CDR1 and CDR2: LNHNV and YYDKDF (reference sequence). V shed 0 bases, J shed 4 bases, and the junction held 6 bases outside the gene matches. The CDR3 coding sequence is TGTGCCACCAGCAGAGATCTCGGACAGGGGATAGAGACCCAGTACTTC. Its protein product is CATSRDLGQGIETQYF.

Worth noting for this clonotype: This sequence may be a read error, since a much larger clone differs from it by one base. This chain links TRBV6-6 with TRBJ2-2; possible D gene TRBD2, 5 bases. Looked up from germline, CDR1 is MNHNY and CDR2 is SVGAGI (reference sequence). The V gene lost 7 bases and the J gene lost 9 bases, with 12 bases spanning the gap. This CDR3 region has 12 residues. CDR3 sequence reads: CASMAGTRELFF. For the CDR3, the DNA is TGTGCCAGCATGGCGGGTACCAGGGAGCTGTTTTTT.

This clonotype was found many times. V usage is TRBV28 and J usage is TRBJ1-4; 7 bases are a match to TRBD1. The CDR3 spans 13 residues. Germline V gives CDR1 MDHEN, CDR2 SYDVKM. V was pared by 8 bases and J by 4 bases, with 4 bases of the junction left unmatched. CDR3 residues: CASSGQYNEKLFF. In DNA form, the CDR3 reads TGTGCCAGCTCGGGACAGTATAATGAAAAACTGTTTTTT.

This clonotype was found many times. The V call is TRBV25-1, the J call TRBJ2-1, with a possible D match to TRBD1 (6 bases). Germline V gene sequence: CDR1 MGHDK, CDR2 SYGVNS. The V gene lost 1 base and the J gene lost 10 bases, with 17 bases spanning the gap. The length of the CDR3 is 15 residues. CDR3 in amino acids: CASSELGPGVGEQFF. CDR3 nucleotides: TGTGCCAGCAGTGAATTGGGACCAGGGGTGGGCGAGCAGTTCTTC.

This clonotype was seen at least ten times. This chain joins TRBV14 and TRBJ2-7; 7 nucleotides match TRBD2. The CDR3 contains 16 residues. Germline CDR1 is SGHDN and CDR2 is FVKESK. J lost 9 bases, V lost 2 bases, and 16 bases had no gene match. Written as DNA, the CDR3 is TGTGCCAGCAGCCAATTGGAAACTAGCGCTTTTCTGGGGCAGTACTTC. Encoded protein: CASSQLETSAFLGQYF. Full variable domain (missing parts from reference TRBV14 and TRBJ2-7): EAGVTQFPSHSVIEKGQTVTLRCDPISGHDNLYWYRRVMGKEIKFLLHFVKESKQDESGMPNNRFLAERTGGTYSTLKVQPAELEDSGVYFCASSQLETSAFLGQYFGPGTRLTVT.

V and J are TRBV7-9 and TRBJ2-5; D not certain. The CDR3 has 15 amino acids. Trimming removed 5 bases at V and 4 bases at J, with 17 bases between. Germline lookup yields CDR1 SEHNR and CDR2 FQNEAQ (reference sequence). The CDR3 is CASSPQTFFIETQYF. For the CDR3, the DNA is TGTGCCAGCAGCCCCCAGACGTTTTTTATAGAGACCCAGTACTTC.

As concerns this clonotype: A much larger clone differs by one base, so this may be a read error. The J gene is TRBJ1-1, the V gene TRBV7-8, with D uncertain. The CDR3 covers 13 residues. The germline V gene encodes CDR1 SGHVS and CDR2 FQNEAQ. The V and J ends lost 8 bases and 4 bases respectively, with 14 bases between them. The CDR3 loop is CASAPHGVTEAFF. DNA of the CDR3: TGTGCCAGCGCCCCCCACGGGGTCACTGAAGCTTTCTTT.

Comments on this clonotype: An end of the junction differs from the germline gene, which may be a read error. This chain connects TRBV19 to TRBJ2-5, with 12 bases matching TRBD2. Germline lookup yields CDR1 LNHDA and CDR2 SQIVND (reference sequence). This CDR3 is built from 15 residues. The CDR3 loop is CASRTTSGGQGTQYF. The DNA for the CDR3 is TGTGCCAGTCGAACGACTAGCGGGGGCCAAGGGACCCAGTACTTC.

Points on this clonotype: This sequence may be a read error, since a much larger clone differs from it by one base. V is TRBV11-2 and J is TRBJ2-7, with D possibly TRBD1 on 6 matching bases. The CDR3 extends over 14 amino acids. Looked up from germline, CDR1 is SGHAT and CDR2 is FQNNGV. The CDR3 sequence: CASSPTGTSYEQCF. The CDR3 nucleotides read TGTGCCAGCAGCCCGACAGGTACCTCCTACGAGCAGTGCTTC. Combining the CDR3 with reference TRBV11-2 and TRBJ2-7 gives the whole variable domain EAGVAQSPRYKIIEKRQSVAFWCNPISGHATLYWYQQILGQGPKLLIQFQNNGVVDDSQLPKDRFSAERLKGVDSTLKIQPAKLEDSAVYLCASSPTGTSYEQCFGPGTRLTVT.